Presented here are 9 T cell receptor beta chains from one specimen sequenced in a study of cytomegalovirus exposure and HLA in healthy donors. With 60 Vbeta and 13 Jbeta primers, the PCR was carried out. TCRdb keeps only in-frame clones here, not all; method: immunoSEQ multiplex PCR. The data show approximately 140,000 clones, roughly two thirds seen once. The source material was PBMCs. The receptors derive from a woman aged 40 to 50 in good health and CMV-seronegative.

The chain uses TRBV7-3 and TRBJ1-1; the D gene is possibly TRBD1 (5 bases). Trimming cost V 5 bases and J 1 base, with 11 bases left between them. The CDR3 is 14 residues long. Per the germline V gene, CDR1 is SGHTA and CDR2 is FQGTGA. In nucleotides, the CDR3 is TGTGCCAGCAGCCTGTCCGGGGGGAACACTGAAGCTTTCTTT. Amino acids: CASSLSGGNTEAFF. The full variable domain, with the rest looked up from reference TRBV7-3 and TRBJ1-1, is GAGVSQTPSNKVTEKGKYVELRCDPISGHTALYWYRQSLGQGPEFLIYFQGTGAADDSGLPNDRFFAVRPEGSVSTLKIQRTERGDSAVYLCASSLSGGNTEAFFGQGTRLTVV.

The rearrangement uses TRBV7-6 and TRBJ1-4, with 10 bases matching TRBD1. Trimming cost V 5 bases and J 8 bases; bases outside gene matches: 5. This CDR3 comprises 14 residues. The germline V gene encodes CDR1 SGHVS and CDR2 FNYEAQ. CDR3 residues: CASSLTGGREKLFF. CDR3 sequence (DNA): TGTGCCAGCAGCCTGACAGGGGGCCGAGAAAAACTGTTTTTT. The variable domain in full, with the rest retrieved from reference TRBV7-6 and TRBJ1-4, is GAGVSQSPRYKVTKRGQDVALRCDPISGHVSLYWYRQALGQGPEFLTYFNYEAQQDKSGLPNDRFSAERPEGSISTLTIQRTEQRDSAMYRCASSLTGGREKLFFGSGTQLSVL.

The chain is built from TRBV10-3 and TRBJ2-4, with a tentative D call TRBD2 (7 bases). The CDR3 is made up of 13 amino acids. V was trimmed by 5 bases and J by 9 bases, leaving 14 bases between them. Germline V gene sequence: CDR1 ENHRY, CDR2 SYGVKD. DNA of the CDR3: TGTGCCATCAGTACCTCGGGGGGCCGCATTCAGTACTTC. It is translated as CAISTSGGRIQYF.

V is TRBV7-9 and J is TRBJ1-2; TRBD1 agrees at 7 bases. The length of the CDR3 is 15 residues. Per germline, CDR1 SEHNR and CDR2 FQNEAQ (reference sequence). J gave up 4 bases and V 5 bases, and 10 bases lay outside the gene matches. DNA of the CDR3: TGTGCCAGCAGCCAAGACAGGGCGGCCCTCTATGGCTACACCTTC. It yields the protein CASSQDRAALYGYTF.

The rearrangement joins TRBV7-6 to TRBJ2-5; unclear D gene. V was shortened by 5 bases and J by 4 bases, with 14 bases between the two germline ends. Germline-derived CDR1 and CDR2 are SGHVS and FNYEAQ. This CDR3 is built from 14 residues. CDR3 protein: CASSPDGYTETQYF. In DNA, the CDR3 is TGTGCCAGCAGCCCAGACGGGTACACAGAGACCCAGTACTTC. Together with reference TRBV7-6 and TRBJ2-5, the CDR3 gives the full variable domain: GAGVSQSPRYKVTKRGQDVALRCDPISGHVSLYWYRQALGQGPEFLTYFNYEAQQDKSGLPNDRFSAERPEGSISTLTIQRTEQRDSAMYRCASSPDGYTETQYFGPGTRLLVL.

This clone came up a few times. The chain links TRBV6-4 to TRBJ2-3; D perhaps matches TRBD1 (6 bases). The V end was cut by 5 bases, the J end by 2 bases, with 14 bases between. Germline lookup yields CDR1 MRHNA and CDR2 SNTAGT. The length of the CDR3 is 15 residues. CDR3 protein: CASSPLQGTTDTQYF. Written as DNA, the CDR3 is TGTGCCAGCAGTCCTCTACAGGGAACCACAGATACGCAGTATTTT.

The rearrangement joins TRBV4-1 to TRBJ1-6; TRBD1 matches 8 bases. CDR1 is MGHRA and CDR2 is YSYEKL in the germline V gene. The CDR3 length is 15 residues. V lost 1 base, J lost 12 bases, and 8 bases stayed unmatched. Written as DNA, the CDR3 is TGCGCCAGCAGCCAAGCTGGGACAGGCGTTTTACCCCTCCACTTT. Its protein product is CASSQAGTGVLPLHF.

This rearrangement joins TRBV4-2 to TRBJ1-6; 9 bases agree with TRBD1. The CDR3 loop spans 17 amino acids. The trim removed 0 bases at V and 9 bases at J, leaving 9 bases unmatched. CDR1 LGHNA and CDR2 YNFKEQ come from the germline V gene. Here the CDR3 reads CASSQDSAGTGSSPLHF. The CDR3 DNA reads as TGTGCCAGCAGCCAAGATTCCGCGGGGACAGGGAGTTCACCCCTCCACTTT.

The chain employs TRBV29-1 and TRBJ2-2; 12 bases are a match to TRBD1. V was clipped by 4 bases and J by 7 bases; unmatched bases: 4. Germline CDR1 SQVTM, CDR2 ANQGSEA. The CDR3 spans 14 residues. The CDR3 here is CSVGGQGAGGELFF. CDR3 DNA: TGCAGCGTTGGGGGACAGGGGGCGGGCGGGGAGCTGTTTTTT.